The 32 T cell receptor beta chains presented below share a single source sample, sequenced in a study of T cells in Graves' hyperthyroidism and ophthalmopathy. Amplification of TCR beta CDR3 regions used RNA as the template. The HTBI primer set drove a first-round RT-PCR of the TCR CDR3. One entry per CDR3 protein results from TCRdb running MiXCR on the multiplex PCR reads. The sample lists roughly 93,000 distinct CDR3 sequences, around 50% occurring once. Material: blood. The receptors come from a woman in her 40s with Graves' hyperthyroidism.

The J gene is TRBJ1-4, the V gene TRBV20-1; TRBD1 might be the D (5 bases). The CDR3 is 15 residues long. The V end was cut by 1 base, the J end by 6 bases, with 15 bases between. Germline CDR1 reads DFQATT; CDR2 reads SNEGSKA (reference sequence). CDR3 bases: TGCAGTGCTAGAGGGGGGGGGGTTGTTGATGAAAAACTGTTTTTT. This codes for CSARGGGVVDEKLFF.

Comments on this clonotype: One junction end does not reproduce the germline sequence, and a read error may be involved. CDR3 coding DNA: TGCAGCGTTAAAGAACCGTCTGGAAACACCTTC. Translation gives CSVKEPSGNTF. The chain uses TRBV29-1 and TRBJ1-2; D is unresolved. Germline CDR1 and CDR2: SQVTM and ANQGSEA. This CDR3 spans 11 amino acids.

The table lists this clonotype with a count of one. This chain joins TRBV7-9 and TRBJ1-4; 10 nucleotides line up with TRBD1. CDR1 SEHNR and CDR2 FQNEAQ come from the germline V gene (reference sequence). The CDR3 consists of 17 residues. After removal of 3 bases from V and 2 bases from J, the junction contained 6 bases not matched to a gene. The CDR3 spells CASSLGTTGGTNEKLFF. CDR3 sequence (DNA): TGTGCCAGCAGCTTGGGAACGACAGGGGGCACTAATGAAAAACTGTTTTTT.

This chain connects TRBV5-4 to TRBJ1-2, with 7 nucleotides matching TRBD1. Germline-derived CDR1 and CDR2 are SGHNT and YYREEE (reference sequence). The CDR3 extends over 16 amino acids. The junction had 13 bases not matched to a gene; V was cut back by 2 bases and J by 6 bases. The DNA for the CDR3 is TGTGCCAGCAGCTTAGGAGGGGGCCATAAAACCGATGGCTACACCTTC. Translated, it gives CASSLGGGHKTDGYTF.

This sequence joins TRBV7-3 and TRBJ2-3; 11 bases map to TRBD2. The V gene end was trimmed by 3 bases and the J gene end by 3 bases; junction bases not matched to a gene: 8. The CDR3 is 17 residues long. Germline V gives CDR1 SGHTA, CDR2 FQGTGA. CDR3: CASSLGDLAGGTDTQYF. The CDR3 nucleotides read TGTGCCAGCAGCTTGGGCGATTTAGCGGGAGGGACAGATACGCAGTATTTT.

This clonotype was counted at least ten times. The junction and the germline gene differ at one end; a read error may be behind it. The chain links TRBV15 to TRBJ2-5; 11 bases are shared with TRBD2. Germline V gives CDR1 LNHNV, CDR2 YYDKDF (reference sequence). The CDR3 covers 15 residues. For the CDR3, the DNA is TGTCCCACCAGCAGGCAGACTAGCGGGATAGAGACCCAGTACTTC. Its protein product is CPTSRQTSGIETQYF.

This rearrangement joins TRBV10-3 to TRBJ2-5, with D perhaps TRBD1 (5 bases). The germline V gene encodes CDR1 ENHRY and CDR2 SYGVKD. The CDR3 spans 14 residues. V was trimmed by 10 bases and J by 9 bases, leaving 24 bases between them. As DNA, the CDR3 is TGTGCCACCCGACCGGGCAGGGCGAATCAGCCCCAGTACTTC. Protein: CATRPGRANQPQYF.

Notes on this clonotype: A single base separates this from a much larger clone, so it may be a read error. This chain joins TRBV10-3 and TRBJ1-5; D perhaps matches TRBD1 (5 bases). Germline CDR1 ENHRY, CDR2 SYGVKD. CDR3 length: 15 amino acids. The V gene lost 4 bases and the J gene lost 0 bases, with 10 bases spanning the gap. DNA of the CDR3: TGTGCCATCAGTGCCGAAGGGACTAGCAATCAGCCCCAGCATTTT. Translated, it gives CAISAEGTSNQPQHF.

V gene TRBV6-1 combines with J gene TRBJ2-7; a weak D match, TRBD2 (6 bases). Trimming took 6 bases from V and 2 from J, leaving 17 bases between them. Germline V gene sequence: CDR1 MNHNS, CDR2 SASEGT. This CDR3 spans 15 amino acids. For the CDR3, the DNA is TGTGCCAGCAGAACTGAAGTAGGAGGGGCCTACGAGCAGTACTTC. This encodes CASRTEVGGAYEQYF.

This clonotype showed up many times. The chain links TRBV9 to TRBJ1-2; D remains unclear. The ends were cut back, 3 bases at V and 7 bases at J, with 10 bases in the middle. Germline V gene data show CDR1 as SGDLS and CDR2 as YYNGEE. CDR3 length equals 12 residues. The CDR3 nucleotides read TGTGCCAGCAGCGGTACGGGTAGTGGCTACACCTTC. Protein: CASSGTGSGYTF.

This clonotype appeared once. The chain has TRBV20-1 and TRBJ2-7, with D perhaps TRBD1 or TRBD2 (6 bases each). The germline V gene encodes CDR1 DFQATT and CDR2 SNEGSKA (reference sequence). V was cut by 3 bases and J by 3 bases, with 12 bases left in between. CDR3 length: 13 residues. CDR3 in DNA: TGCAGTGCTAGTAAGGGGGGCGGCTACGAGCAGTACTTC. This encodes CSASKGGGYEQYF.

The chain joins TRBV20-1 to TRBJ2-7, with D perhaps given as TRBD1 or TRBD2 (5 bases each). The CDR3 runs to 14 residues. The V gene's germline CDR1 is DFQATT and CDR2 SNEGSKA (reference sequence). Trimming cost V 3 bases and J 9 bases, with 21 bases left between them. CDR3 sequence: CSASSDARESGQYF. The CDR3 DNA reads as TGCAGTGCTAGTTCGGATGCCAGGGAGTCGGGGCAGTACTTC.

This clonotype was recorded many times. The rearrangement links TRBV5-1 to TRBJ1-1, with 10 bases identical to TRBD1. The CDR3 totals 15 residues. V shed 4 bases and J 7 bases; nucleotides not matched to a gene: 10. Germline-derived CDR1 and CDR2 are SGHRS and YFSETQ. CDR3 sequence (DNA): TGCGCCAGCAGCCCCGGGACAGGGGCTTTTGGTGAAGCTTTCTTT. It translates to CASSPGTGAFGEAFF.

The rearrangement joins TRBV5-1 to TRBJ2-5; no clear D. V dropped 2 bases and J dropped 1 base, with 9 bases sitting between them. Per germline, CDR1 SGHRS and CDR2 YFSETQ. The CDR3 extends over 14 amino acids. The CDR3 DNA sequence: TGCGCCAGCAGCTTCGGACGCACCCAAGAGACCCAGTACTTC. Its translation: CASSFGRTQETQYF.

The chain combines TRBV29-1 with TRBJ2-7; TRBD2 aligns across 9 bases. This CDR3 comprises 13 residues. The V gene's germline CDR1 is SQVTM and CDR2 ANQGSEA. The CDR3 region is CSVSLAGTYEQYF. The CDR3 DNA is TGCAGTGTCTCCCTAGCGGGAACCTACGAGCAGTACTTC.

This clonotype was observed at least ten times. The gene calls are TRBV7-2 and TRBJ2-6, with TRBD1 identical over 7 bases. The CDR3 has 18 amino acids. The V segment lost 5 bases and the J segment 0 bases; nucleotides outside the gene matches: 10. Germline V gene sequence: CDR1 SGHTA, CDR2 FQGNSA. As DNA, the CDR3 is TGTGCCAGCAGCCCTAGGACAGGTTTGAGCTCTGGGGCCAACGTCCTGACTTTC. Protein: CASSPRTGLSSGANVLTF.

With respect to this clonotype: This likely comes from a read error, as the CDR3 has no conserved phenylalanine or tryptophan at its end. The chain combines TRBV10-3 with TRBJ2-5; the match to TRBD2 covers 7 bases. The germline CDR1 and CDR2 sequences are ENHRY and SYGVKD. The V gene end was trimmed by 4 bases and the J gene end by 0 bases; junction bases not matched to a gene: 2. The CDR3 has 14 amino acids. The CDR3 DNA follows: TGTGCCATCAGTGGAGCGGGGTACCAAGAGACCCAGTACTCC. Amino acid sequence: CAISGAGYQETQYS.

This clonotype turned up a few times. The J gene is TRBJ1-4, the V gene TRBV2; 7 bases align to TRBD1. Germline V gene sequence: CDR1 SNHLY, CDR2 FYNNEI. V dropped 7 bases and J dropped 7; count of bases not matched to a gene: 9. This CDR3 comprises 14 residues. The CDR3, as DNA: TGTGCCAGCACCCTCGACAGGGAAAGTGAAAAACTGTTTTTT. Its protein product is CASTLDRESEKLFF.

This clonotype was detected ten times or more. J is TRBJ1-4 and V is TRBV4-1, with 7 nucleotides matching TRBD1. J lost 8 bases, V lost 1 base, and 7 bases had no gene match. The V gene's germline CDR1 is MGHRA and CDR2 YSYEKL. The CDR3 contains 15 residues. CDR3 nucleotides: TGCGCCAGCAGCCAAGGCGGGACAGTGGGGGAAAAACTGTTTTTT. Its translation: CASSQGGTVGEKLFF.

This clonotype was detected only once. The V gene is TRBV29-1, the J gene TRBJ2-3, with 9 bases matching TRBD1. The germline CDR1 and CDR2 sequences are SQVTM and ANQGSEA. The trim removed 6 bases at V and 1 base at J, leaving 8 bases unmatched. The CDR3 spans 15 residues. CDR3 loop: CSVRTGAFGTDTQYF. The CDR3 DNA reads TGCAGCGTGAGGACAGGGGCATTCGGCACAGATACGCAGTATTTT.

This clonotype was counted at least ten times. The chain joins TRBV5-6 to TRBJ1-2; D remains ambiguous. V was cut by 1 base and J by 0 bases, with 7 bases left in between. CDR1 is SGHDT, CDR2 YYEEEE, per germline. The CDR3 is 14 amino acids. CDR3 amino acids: CASSLWSPNYGYTF. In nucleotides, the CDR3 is TGTGCCAGCAGCTTGTGGTCTCCTAACTATGGCTACACCTTC.

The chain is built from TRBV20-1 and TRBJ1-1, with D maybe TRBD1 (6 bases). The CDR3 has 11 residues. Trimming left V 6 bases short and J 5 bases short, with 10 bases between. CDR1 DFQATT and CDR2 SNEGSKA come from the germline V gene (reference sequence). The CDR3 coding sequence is TGCAGTGCAGGGGGGGGGACTGAAGCTTTCTTT. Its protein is CSAGGGTEAFF.

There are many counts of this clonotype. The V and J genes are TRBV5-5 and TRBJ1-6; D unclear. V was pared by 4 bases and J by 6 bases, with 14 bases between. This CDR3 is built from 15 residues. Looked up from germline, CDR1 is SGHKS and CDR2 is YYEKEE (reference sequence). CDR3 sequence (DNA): TGTGCCAGCAGCATCCCTCGGCCCCTTAATTCACCCCTCCACTTT. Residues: CASSIPRPLNSPLHF.

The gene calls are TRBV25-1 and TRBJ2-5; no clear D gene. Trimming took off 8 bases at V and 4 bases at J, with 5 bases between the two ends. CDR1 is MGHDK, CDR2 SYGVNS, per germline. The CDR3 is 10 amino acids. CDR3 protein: CASGVETQYF. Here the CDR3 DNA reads TGTGCCAGCGGGGTAGAGACCCAGTACTTC.

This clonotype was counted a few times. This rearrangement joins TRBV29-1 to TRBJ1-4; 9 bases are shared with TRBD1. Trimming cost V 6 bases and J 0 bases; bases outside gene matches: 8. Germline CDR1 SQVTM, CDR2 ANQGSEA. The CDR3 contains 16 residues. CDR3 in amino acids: CSVGTGGPATNEKLFF. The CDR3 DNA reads TGCAGCGTAGGAACAGGGGGCCCGGCAACTAATGAAAAACTGTTTTTT.

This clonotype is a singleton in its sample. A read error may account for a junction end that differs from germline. The CDR3 spells CASSLQGNTEAF. The CDR3 DNA follows: TGCGCCAGCAGCCTACAGGGGAACACTGAAGCTTTC. V gene TRBV5-1 combines with J gene TRBJ2-6; TRBD1 matches at 7 bases. The CDR3 loop spans 12 amino acids. Germline V lookup: CDR1 SGHRS, CDR2 YFSETQ.

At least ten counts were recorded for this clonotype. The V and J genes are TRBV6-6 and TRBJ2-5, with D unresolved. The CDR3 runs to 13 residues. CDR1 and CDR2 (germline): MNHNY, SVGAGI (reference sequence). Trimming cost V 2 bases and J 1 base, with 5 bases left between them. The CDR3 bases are TGTGCCAGCAGTTACAGGATCCAAGAGACCCAGTACTTC. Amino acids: CASSYRIQETQYF.

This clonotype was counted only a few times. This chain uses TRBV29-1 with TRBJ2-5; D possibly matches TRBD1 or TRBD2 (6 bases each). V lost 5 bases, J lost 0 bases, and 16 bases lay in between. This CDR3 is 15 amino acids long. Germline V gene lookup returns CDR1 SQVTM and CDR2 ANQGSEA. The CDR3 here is CSVIYPGAYQETQYF. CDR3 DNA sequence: TGCAGCGTTATCTATCCGGGGGCCTACCAAGAGACCCAGTACTTC.

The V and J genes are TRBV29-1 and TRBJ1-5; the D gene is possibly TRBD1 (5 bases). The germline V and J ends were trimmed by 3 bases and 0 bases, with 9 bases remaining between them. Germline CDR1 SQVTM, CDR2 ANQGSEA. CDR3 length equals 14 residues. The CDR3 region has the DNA TGCAGCGTTGACGGGACTAATAGCAATCAGCCCCAGCATTTT. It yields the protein CSVDGTNSNQPQHF. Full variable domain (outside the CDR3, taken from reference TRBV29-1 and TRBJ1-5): SAVISQKPSRDICQRGTSLTIQCQVDSQVTMMFWYRQQPGQSLTLIATANQGSEATYESGFVIDKFPISRPNLTFSTLTVSNMSPEDSSIYLCSVDGTNSNQPQHFGDGTRLSIL.

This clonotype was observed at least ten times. The CDR3 DNA is TGTGCCAGCAGTGAAGAACTCGGAAAGTACTTC. Translation gives CASSEELGKYF. The chain uses TRBV6-6 and TRBJ2-7, with D uncertain. Trimming shortened V by 5 bases and J by 11 bases, and 13 bases separated the two germline ends. CDR1 and CDR2 (germline): MNHNY, SVGAGI (reference sequence). This CDR3 has 11 residues.

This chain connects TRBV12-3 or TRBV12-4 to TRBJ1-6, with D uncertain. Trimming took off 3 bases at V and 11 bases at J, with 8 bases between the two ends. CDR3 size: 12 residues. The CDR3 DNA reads TGTGCCAGCAGTTTTCAGTCCCCACCCCTCCACTTT. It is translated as CASSFQSPPLHF.

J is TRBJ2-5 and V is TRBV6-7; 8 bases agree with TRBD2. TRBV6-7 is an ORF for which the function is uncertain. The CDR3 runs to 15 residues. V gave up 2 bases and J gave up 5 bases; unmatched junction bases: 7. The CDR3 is CASSYPRGGGETQYF. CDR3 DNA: TGTGCCAGCAGTTACCCCCGGGGGGGAGGGGAGACCCAGTACTTC.